Sequencing of this T cell receptor (beta chain) was carried out in a study of blood T cell repertoires in COVID-19 (dated by TCRdb to about 2020). Study-level background: Collaborator samples came from the United States, Italy and Spain and covered acute and convalescent phases of COVID-19. The material from the prospective study consisted of cDNA or gDNA derived from T cells, B-cell-depleted T cells, or PBMCs. Subjects who had been exposed to COVID-19, were actively infected with it, or had recovered from it provided the deeply sampled blood TCRbeta repertoires that made up the dataset. The repertoires were released in a freely available public database intended as a resource for research on the immune response to SARS-CoV-2. The samples were drawn from two sources: the first 160 participants of the ongoing ImmuneRACE study, and 1,000 to 1,500 subjects contributed by 6 global collaborators. Nearly every sample came with metadata listing a de-identified subject ID, COVID-19 status, age in years and sex. Where available, HLA class I and class II types were taken from metadata supplied by the sample provider and were not determined by assay-based typing. Study-wide findings and limitations: How much clinical and demographic metadata was included differed by source and by participant, and the metadata was provided uncurated.

Participants in the prospective study were enrolled through a virtual design, were aged roughly 18 to 100 years, and lived in some 24 United States geographic areas. In the prospective study, participants were assigned to cohorts based on the clinical history participants reported in a screening survey and a study questionnaire. In the prospective study, whole blood, serum and a nasopharyngeal or oropharyngeal swab were collected from each participant by mobile phlebotomists. Participants in the prospective study had the option to provide additional blood draws and questionnaires over an approximately two-month period. Blood samples from the prospective study were shipped frozen or at room temperature prior to DNA extraction. The germline V gene specifies SGHTA as CDR1 and FQGNSA as CDR2. The V and J ends are trimmed by 5 bases and 0 bases, leaving 13 bases between them. The CDR3 contains 15 residues, cysteine and phenylalanine counted. Here the CDR3 DNA is all that survives: 45 bases in frame from base 1.

A note on this clone: The target of this receptor is not known. The sample holds no much larger clone one base away, and base qualities are not on file.

TCRbeta CDR3 regions were amplified from genomic DNA by means of the immunoSEQ Assay, a bias-controlled multiplex PCR. Processing in the source paper ran as follows. Within the assay, amplification of reference gene primers was used to estimate how many nucleated cells each sample contained. To quantify the absolute abundance of each unique TCRbeta CDR3 rearrangement, sequence reads were collapsed and filtered. For each sample, productive Simpson clonality was calculated as the square root of Simpson's diversity index across productive rearrangements. Sourced from immuneACCESS, this table was stored by TCRdb with only in-frame sequences that have V and J called. A share of the clones is absent; for the studies checked, an unresolved V gene accounts for under half, and the remainder has no known explanation. V, J and clone size are those of that table, while D and trimming were read from the DNA. The sample table shows 130,000 to 150,000 clones, and roughly 90% are seen once. The ten most abundant clones make up 1.2% of the sample.

Sequencing was done on a sample of PBMCs or T cells enriched from blood (not recorded which). This TCR derives from a woman in her 30s with acute COVID-19. In this chain, TRBV7-2 is recombined with TRBJ1-2, and TRBD1 may be the D gene, going by 5 matching bases. DNA sequence: TGTGCCAGCAGCGCTCAAGGGGAAGCTAACTATGGCTACACCTTC. This is translated as CASSAQGEANYGYTF.